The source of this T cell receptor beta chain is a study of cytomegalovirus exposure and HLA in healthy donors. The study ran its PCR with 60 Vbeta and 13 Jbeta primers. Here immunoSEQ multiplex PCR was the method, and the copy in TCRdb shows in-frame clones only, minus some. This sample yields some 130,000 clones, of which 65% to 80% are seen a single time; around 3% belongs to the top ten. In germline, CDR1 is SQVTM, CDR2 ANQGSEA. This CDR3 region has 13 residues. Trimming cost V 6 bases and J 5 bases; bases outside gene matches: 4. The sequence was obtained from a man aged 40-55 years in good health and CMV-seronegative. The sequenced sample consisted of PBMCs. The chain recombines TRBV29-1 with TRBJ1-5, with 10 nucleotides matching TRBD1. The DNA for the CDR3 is TGCAGCGTCCCCGGACAGGGGGATCAGCCCCAGCATTTT. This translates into CSVPGQGDQPQHF.